This T cell receptor (beta chain) was documented in a study of T cell responses to AZD1222 COVID-19 vaccine. TCRdb's table, derived via immunoSEQ multiplex PCR, lists solely in-frame clones and lacks some. Of roughly 80,000 clones in the sample, about 90% were seen once. A single count supports this clone. This receptor was identified in an adult in good health. This sample comprised peripheral blood, obtained on day 0 of MenACWY control vaccination.

CDR3 residues: CASSQAAGGRGSEQFF. In DNA form, the CDR3 reads TGCGCCAGCAGCCAAGCGGCGGGAGGAAGGGGTAGTGAGCAGTTCTTC. The V call is TRBV4-1, the J call TRBJ2-1; 8 bases match TRBD2. This CDR3 comprises 16 residues. With V trimmed by 1 base and J by 9 bases, 11 bases remained unmatched. Germline lookup yields CDR1 MGHRA and CDR2 YSYEKL.